The 26 T cell receptor beta chains in this list originate from one sample, sequenced in a study of CD8 T cells in ankylosing spondylitis. Study-wide results and limits: A motif in TCR beta, a set of eight or nine highly homologous variants, appeared characteristic of ankylosing spondylitis blood.

TCRdb re-derived calls from the 5' RACE reads in MiXCR, one entry per CDR3 protein. Of roughly 450,000 distinct CDR3 sequences in the sample, roughly a quarter were seen once. Their antigens are not known. Sequenced material: blood, either unsorted or a sorted T cell fraction (not recorded which). These receptors were obtained from a male donor with ankylosing spondylitis.

This clonotype has more than one count but fewer than ten. The chain couples TRBV10-3 to TRBJ1-1, with D possibly being TRBD1 (5 bases). Germline-derived CDR1 and CDR2 are ENHRY and SYGVKD. The CDR3 is made up of 16 amino acids. The V gene lost 4 bases and the J gene lost 6 bases, with 21 bases spanning the gap. The CDR3 protein is CAISGRIGQGRSEAFF. The CDR3 DNA follows: TGTGCCATCAGTGGACGAATCGGGCAGGGTAGATCTGAAGCTTTCTTT.

This clonotype was observed a handful of times. The chain is built from TRBV20-1 and TRBJ1-5, with 9 bases lining up with TRBD1. The CDR3 runs 18 residues. From germline, CDR1 is DFQATT and CDR2 SNEGSKA (reference sequence). The ends lost 2 bases at V and 2 bases at J; junction bases unmatched: 13. CDR3 in amino acids: CSARIDRGTYTGNQPQHF. The CDR3 DNA follows: TGCAGTGCTAGAATTGACAGGGGGACGTATACGGGCAATCAGCCCCAGCATTTT.

This clonotype was recorded at least ten times. The V gene is TRBV28, the J gene TRBJ2-5; TRBD2 aligns across 12 bases. This CDR3 contains 15 residues. Trimming removed 3 bases from V and 2 bases from J; junction bases left unmatched: 1. The germline V gene has CDR1 MDHEN and CDR2 SYDVKM. The CDR3 here is CASSLTSGSQETQYF. For the CDR3, the DNA is TGTGCCAGCAGTTTGACTAGCGGGAGTCAAGAGACCCAGTACTTC.

This clonotype was seen a handful of times. The chain recombines TRBV4-2 with TRBJ2-4; no firm D call. Trimming stripped 1 base from V and 8 bases from J, with 15 bases between. This CDR3 region has 15 residues. Germline V gene lookup returns CDR1 LGHNA and CDR2 YNFKEQ. The CDR3 sequence is CASSQVMAPQDIQYF. CDR3 coding DNA: TGTGCCAGCAGCCAAGTCATGGCCCCCCAGGACATTCAGTACTTC.

This clonotype was detected once. The chain carries TRBV29-1 and TRBJ2-2; D gene uncertain. Germline V gives CDR1 SQVTM, CDR2 ANQGSEA. The CDR3 contains 14 residues. V dropped 2 bases and J dropped 1 base, with 8 bases sitting between them. The CDR3 region has the DNA TGCAGCGTTGAACCCTCGGAGAACACCGGGGAGCTGTTTTTT. It is translated as CSVEPSENTGELFF.

The chain employs TRBV12-3 or TRBV12-4 and TRBJ2-5, with 8 bases aligning to TRBD1. CDR3 length equals 19 residues. V lost 6 bases, J lost 3 bases, and 21 bases stayed unmatched. CDR3 loop: CASRFPDREVAMSEETQYF. CDR3 DNA sequence: TGTGCCAGCAGATTCCCGGACAGGGAGGTCGCCATGTCCGAAGAGACCCAGTACTTC.

This clonotype was counted only a few times. V gene TRBV29-1 combines with J gene TRBJ2-1; TRBD1 or TRBD2 may be the D gene (5 bases each). CDR1 and CDR2 from the germline V gene are SQVTM and ANQGSEA. The CDR3 loop spans 15 amino acids. Trimming took off 1 base at V and 8 bases at J, with 18 bases between the two ends. CDR3 in DNA: TGCAGCGTTGAAGTGTCGGGGACCCCGTGGGATGAGCAGTTCTTC. It is translated as CSVEVSGTPWDEQFF.

The rearrangement links TRBV5-1 to TRBJ2-1; D is undetermined. The V gene's germline CDR1 is SGHRS and CDR2 YFSETQ. This CDR3 contains 16 residues. Trimming stripped 1 base from V and 0 bases from J, with 11 bases between. The CDR3 sequence is CASSLRLGSSYNEQFF. The CDR3 DNA is TGCGCCAGCAGCTTGCGTTTGGGGTCCTCCTACAATGAGCAGTTCTTC.

This clonotype showed up many times. The gene calls are TRBV5-1 and TRBJ2-7; no clear D. V lost 1 base and J lost 0, with 5 bases in between. This CDR3 is 13 amino acids long. Germline V gene data show CDR1 as SGHRS and CDR2 as YFSETQ. The CDR3 DNA follows: TGCGCCAGCAGCTTGACAGACTCCTACGAGCAGTACTTC. Translating it yields CASSLTDSYEQYF.

The V gene is TRBV5-5, the J gene TRBJ2-2, with D perhaps assigned TRBD1 or TRBD2 (6 bases each). CDR1 is SGHKS, CDR2 YYEKEE, per germline (reference sequence). Trimming cost V 0 bases and J 6 bases, with 9 bases left between them. The CDR3 has 14 residues. Here the CDR3 DNA reads TGTGCCAGCAGCTTGGTCGGGGGCCCCGGGGAGCTGTTTTTT. The encoded protein is CASSLVGGPGELFF.

The table lists this clonotype with a few counts. This sequence joins TRBV7-6 and TRBJ1-4, with 7 bases identical to TRBD1. The V and J ends lost 1 base and 4 bases, in that order; junction bases with no gene match: 6. The CDR3 has 16 amino acids. Looked up from germline, CDR1 is SGHVS and CDR2 is FNYEAQ. The chain's CDR3 is CASSLVSTGDNEKLFF. The CDR3, as DNA: TGTGCCAGCAGCTTAGTATCTACAGGGGATAATGAAAAACTGTTTTTT.

Ten or more counts support this clonotype. The chain has TRBV6-1 and TRBJ2-7; no definite D call. V was trimmed by 4 bases and J by 0 bases, leaving 7 bases between them. The CDR3 is made up of 13 amino acids. CDR1 and CDR2 from the germline V gene are MNHNS and SASEGT. CDR3 bases: TGTGCCAGCAGTGTAGGCGGCTCCTACGAGCAGTACTTC. It yields the protein CASSVGGSYEQYF.

In its sample, this clonotype was seen a few times. The CDR3 coding sequence is TGTGCCAGCAGCTCCTCGGACACGCCGAACACTGAAGCTTTCTTT. It translates to CASSSSDTPNTEAFF. The chain uses TRBV6-5 and TRBJ1-1, with D tentatively TRBD1 (5 bases). Germline V gene lookup returns CDR1 MNHEY and CDR2 SVGAGI. V was cut by 6 bases and J by 1 base, with 15 bases left in between. The CDR3 totals 15 residues.

The chain couples TRBV5-6 to TRBJ2-2; D not certain. V was clipped by 1 base and J by 6 bases, with 16 bases between them. The CDR3 spans 16 residues. Germline CDR1 is SGHDT and CDR2 is YYEEEE. The CDR3 region has the DNA TGTGCCAGCAGCTTGTTAGAGAAAAGCCGCCCCGGGGAGCTGTTTTTT. Its protein product is CASSLLEKSRPGELFF.

This clonotype was counted a few times. The chain links TRBV7-9 to TRBJ2-7; no firm D call. The CDR3 contains 14 residues. V was pared by 2 bases and J by 4 bases, with 12 bases between. Germline V gene sequence: CDR1 SEHNR, CDR2 FQNEAQ (reference sequence). CDR3 DNA sequence: TGTGCCAGCAGCTTATCGTACGGCTTATACGAGCAGTACGTC. Its protein product is CASSLSYGLYEQYV.

The DNA for the CDR3 is TGTGCCAGCAGCTTACTAGCGACGAGCTCCTACAATGAGCAGTTCTTC. Translating gives CASSLLATSSYNEQFF. The chain links TRBV11-2 to TRBJ2-1, with D maybe TRBD2 (6 bases). CDR3 length: 16 residues. V was cut by 2 bases and J by 0 bases, with 11 bases left in between. Germline V CDR1 and CDR2: SGHAT, FQNNGV.

A few counts support this clonotype. This rearrangement joins TRBV6-1 to TRBJ2-7; D unclear. With 2 bases removed from V and 4 bases from J, the gap between germline ends came to 12 bases. The CDR3 is made up of 14 amino acids. The germline CDR1 and CDR2 sequences are MNHNS and SASEGT. In nucleotides, the CDR3 is TGTGCCAGCAGTGAAATCATCAGTATTTACGAGCAGTACGTC. This codes for CASSEIISIYEQYV.

This sequence joins TRBV24-1 and TRBJ2-3; 7 nucleotides line up with TRBD2. CDR1 and CDR2 from the germline V gene are KGHDR and SFDVKD. The CDR3 runs 17 residues. The V and J ends lost 4 bases and 0 bases, in that order; junction bases with no gene match: 9. In DNA, the CDR3 is TGTGCCACCAGTGACTCCAACCTAGCGGTGAGCACAGATACGCAGTATTTT. Its translation is CATSDSNLAVSTDTQYF.

The table lists this clonotype with a few counts. The V call is TRBV7-7, the J call TRBJ2-7; the match to TRBD2 covers 8 bases. Germline trimming cut 3 bases from V and 6 bases from J; bases unmatched to any gene: 4. This CDR3 has 13 residues. Germline loops: CDR1 SSHAT, CDR2 FNYEAQ (reference sequence). This chain's CDR3 is CASSLGLEGEQYF. CDR3 DNA sequence: TGTGCCAGCAGCTTGGGACTAGAGGGCGAGCAGTACTTC.

This clonotype appeared a few times. The rearrangement joins TRBV20-1 to TRBJ2-3, with 9 bases fitting TRBD2. Germline-derived CDR1 and CDR2 are DFQATT and SNEGSKA (reference sequence). Germline trimming cut 3 bases from V and 4 bases from J; bases unmatched to any gene: 8. The CDR3 runs 15 residues. CDR3 amino acids: CSARERGLAADTQYF. CDR3 in DNA: TGCAGTGCTAGGGAAAGGGGACTAGCCGCAGATACGCAGTATTTT.

This clonotype has more than one count but fewer than ten. This chain links TRBV12-3 or TRBV12-4 with TRBJ2-7; 11 bases map to TRBD2. The CDR3 consists of 14 residues. V lost 4 bases and J lost 5; bases outside the gene matches: 4. The CDR3 nucleotides read TGTGCCAGCAGTTCTACTAGCGGGAGAAACGAGCAGTACTTC. It specifies CASSSTSGRNEQYF.

Only a few counts were recorded for this clonotype. The chain recombines TRBV20-1 with TRBJ1-6; D perhaps matches TRBD1 (5 bases). The V and J ends lost 5 bases and 3 bases respectively, with 11 bases between them. The CDR3 loop spans 14 amino acids. The V gene's germline CDR1 is DFQATT and CDR2 SNEGSKA (reference sequence). The CDR3, as DNA: TGCAGTGCTCTACGGGGCTACTATAATTCACCCCTCCACTTT. Its translation is CSALRGYYNSPLHF.

This clonotype was seen a few times. The rearrangement links TRBV6-2 or TRBV6-3 to TRBJ2-7; tentative D call: TRBD1 (7 bases). The CDR3 has 15 residues. Per germline, CDR1 MNHEY and CDR2 SVGEGT. Trimming took 6 bases from V and 0 from J, leaving 15 bases between them. The DNA for the CDR3 is TGTGCCAGCAGAACCGGAGGGACAGTCTCCTACGAGCAGTACGTC. It encodes CASRTGGTVSYEQYV.

In this sample, this clonotype turned up many times. The chain is built from TRBV4-2 and TRBJ1-4; 9 bases map to TRBD1. Germline CDR1 is LGHNA and CDR2 is YNFKEQ. With 4 bases clipped from V and 4 bases from J, the junction kept 4 bases outside the gene matches. This CDR3 is 15 amino acids long. CDR3 sequence (DNA): TGTGCCAGCAGCCGTGGGACAGGGATTAATGAAAAACTGTTTTTT. It codes for CASSRGTGINEKLFF.

The V and J genes are TRBV7-7 and TRBJ2-1, with 10 bases identical to TRBD2. Germline V gives CDR1 SSHAT, CDR2 FNYEAQ (reference sequence). This CDR3 spans 15 amino acids. Trimming took 6 bases from V and 5 from J; bases not matched to a gene: 7. DNA of the CDR3: TGTGCCAGCAGTATCGGGACTAGCGAAAACAATGAGCAGTTCTTC. Its protein product is CASSIGTSENNEQFF.

This clonotype was seen more than once but under ten times. The chain joins TRBV11-2 to TRBJ2-2, with a possible D match to TRBD1 (5 bases). There are 16 residues in the CDR3. Germline-derived CDR1 and CDR2 are SGHAT and FQNNGV. V was clipped by 5 bases and J by 5 bases, with 18 bases between them. The CDR3 bases are TGTGCCAGCAGCCCACAGGCGACCCGTGGAACCGGGGAGCTGTTTTTT. It specifies CASSPQATRGTGELFF.